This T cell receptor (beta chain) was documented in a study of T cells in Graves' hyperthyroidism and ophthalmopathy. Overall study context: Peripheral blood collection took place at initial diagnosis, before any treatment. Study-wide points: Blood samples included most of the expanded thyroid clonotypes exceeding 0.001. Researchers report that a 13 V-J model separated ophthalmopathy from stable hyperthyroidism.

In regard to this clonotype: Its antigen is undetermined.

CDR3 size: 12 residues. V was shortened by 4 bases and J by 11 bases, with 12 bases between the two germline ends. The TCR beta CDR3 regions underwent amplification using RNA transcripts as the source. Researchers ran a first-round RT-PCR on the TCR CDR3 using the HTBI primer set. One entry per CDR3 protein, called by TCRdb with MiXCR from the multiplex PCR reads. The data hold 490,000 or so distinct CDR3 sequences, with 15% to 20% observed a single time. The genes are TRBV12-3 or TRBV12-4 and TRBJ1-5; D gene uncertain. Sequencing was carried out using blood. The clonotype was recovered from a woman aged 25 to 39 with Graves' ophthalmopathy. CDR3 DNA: TGTGCCAGCAGTTCGGCTGGGCCGACCCAGCATTTT. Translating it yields CASSSAGPTQHF.